The clone carrying this TCR beta chain was observed once. The antigen is undetermined. The CDR3 sequence is 13 residues long. Germline CDR1 is MNHEY and CDR2 is SVGAGI. V trimming: 7 bases; J trimming: 6 bases; junction bases outside the gene matches: 5. The sample originates from a study of shared clonotypes between healthy human individuals. At the level of the study: Used for every donor were three CD4 naive, three CD4 memory, two CD8 naive and one CD8 memory plate.

Some clones are missing from TCRdb's copy, which holds only in-frame ones; the method was immunoSEQ multiplex PCR. This sample has about 380,000 clones, with roughly 96% found just once. Findings and limits, study-wide: Measured sharing among donors was expected to vary with sequencing depth.

The sample consisted of memory CD8+ T cells sorted from blood. Subset specified: CD45RO+ cells pooled with CCR7-negative TemRA cells. This sequence was found in a man under 40 in good health. J is TRBJ1-2 and V is TRBV6-5; TRBD1 matches at 10 bases. Written as DNA, the CDR3 is TGTGCCAGCAAAAGGACAGGGGGGGATGGCTACACCTTC. Translating gives CASKRTGGDGYTF.